Listed below are T cell receptor beta chains from one sample, sequenced in a study of Ad26.COV2.S vaccination and SARS-CoV-2 variants. Profiling relied on immunoSEQ multiplex PCR, and the TCRdb table lists in-frame clones only, not all of them. The data contain hundreds of thousands of clones, approximately 86% of them singletons. Sequenced material: peripheral blood, taken in a trial of Ad26.COV2.S vaccine versus placebo. Receptors were obtained from a person aged 18-60 years who received the Ad26.COV2.S COVID-19 vaccine or a placebo. Both conserved end residues are part of each CDR3. The order of the fields is CDR3 DNA, CDR3 protein, V gene, D gene, clone size, J gene. D genes are given only for firm matches. Some rows mark clone size as missing; the rest say once, few, many or name a class of expanded clone.

cdr3_nt: TGTGCCAGCAGCCAAGGGCGGGGGGCCCTGGTAGATGAGCAGTTCTTC
cdr3_aa: CASSQGRGALVDEQFF
v_call: TRBV3-1/TRBV3-2
d_call: TRBD2
clone_size: .
j_call: TRBJ2-1

cdr3_nt: TGTGCCATCAGCTCTAGCGGGGGGTCCTACGAGCAGTACTTC
cdr3_aa: CAISSSGGSYEQYF
v_call: TRBV10-3
d_call: TRBD2
clone_size: .
j_call: TRBJ2-7

cdr3_nt: TGTGCCAGCAGCGTAAACCCGGGAAACTATGGCTACACCTTC
cdr3_aa: CASSVNPGNYGYTF
v_call: TRBV28
d_call: .
clone_size: .
j_call: TRBJ1-2

cdr3_nt: TGTGCCAGCATCGATCCTTCTAGCGGGAAGGTCGGGGAGCTGTTTTTT
cdr3_aa: CASIDPSSGKVGELFF
v_call: TRBV21-1
d_call: .
clone_size: few
j_call: TRBJ2-2

cdr3_nt: TGTGCCAGCAGCTTAGCGATGGCTAGCGGGAATACGCAGTATTTT
cdr3_aa: CASSLAMASGNTQYF
v_call: TRBV7-2
d_call: TRBD2
clone_size: few
j_call: TRBJ2-3

cdr3_nt: TGTGCCTGGAGCCGGACTTTCGCGAACACTGAAGCTTTCTTT
cdr3_aa: CAWSRTFANTEAFF
v_call: TRBV30
d_call: .
clone_size: .
j_call: TRBJ1-1

cdr3_nt: TGTGCCAGCAGATCCGGGACAGGGATCCACGAGCAGTACTTC
cdr3_aa: CASRSGTGIHEQYF
v_call: TRBV28
d_call: TRBD1
clone_size: .
j_call: TRBJ2-7

cdr3_nt: TGTGCCAGCAGTTCCCTAGGACGGGGTTTAGGGTTCCAAGAGACCCAGTACTTC
cdr3_aa: CASSSLGRGLGFQETQYF
v_call: TRBV6-2/TRBV6-3
d_call: .
clone_size: .
j_call: TRBJ2-5

cdr3_nt: TGTGCCAGCAGCTTGGAGTATAGCACAGATACGCAGTATTTT
cdr3_aa: CASSLEYSTDTQYF
v_call: TRBV11-2
d_call: .
clone_size: once
j_call: TRBJ2-3

cdr3_nt: TGTGCCAGCAGTTTATTTGGGACAGGGCCCTCTTCTACGCGCGAGCAGTACTTC
cdr3_aa: CASSLFGTGPSSTREQYF
v_call: TRBV28
d_call: TRBD1
clone_size: .
j_call: TRBJ2-7

cdr3_nt: TGTGCCAGCAGCTTAGTAGGACAGGGGGCCCTAAATGAAAAACTGTTTTTT
cdr3_aa: CASSLVGQGALNEKLFF
v_call: TRBV11-2
d_call: TRBD1
clone_size: .
j_call: TRBJ1-4

cdr3_nt: TGTGCCAGTAGTATAGTCGGGACAGGGGTCCAGCCCCAGCATTTT
cdr3_aa: CASSIVGTGVQPQHF
v_call: TRBV19
d_call: TRBD1
clone_size: .
j_call: TRBJ1-5

cdr3_nt: TGCGCCAGCAGCCAAGATCGGACGGCCTATGGCTACACCTTC
cdr3_aa: CASSQDRTAYGYTF
v_call: TRBV4-3
d_call: .
clone_size: few
j_call: TRBJ1-2

cdr3_nt: TGTGCCAGCAGTCCCTACAGGGTAACCAATGAGCAGTTCTTC
cdr3_aa: CASSPYRVTNEQFF
v_call: TRBV27
d_call: .
clone_size: .
j_call: TRBJ2-1

cdr3_nt: TGTGCCAGCAGCTTAGCTGAAGGGGTCCAGGCGGAGAACACTGAAGCTTTCTTT
cdr3_aa: CASSLAEGVQAENTEAFF
v_call: TRBV7-8
d_call: .
clone_size: .
j_call: TRBJ1-1

cdr3_nt: TGTGCCAGCAGCGGACTAGCGGGAGGGACCTACTCTGGGGCCAACGTCCTGACTTTC
cdr3_aa: CASSGLAGGTYSGANVLTF
v_call: TRBV6-2/TRBV6-3
d_call: TRBD2
clone_size: .
j_call: TRBJ2-6

cdr3_nt: TGTGCCAGCTCACCACGGGCAGGGGGCACTGAAGCTTTCTTT
cdr3_aa: CASSPRAGGTEAFF
v_call: TRBV18
d_call: TRBD1
clone_size: .
j_call: TRBJ1-1

cdr3_nt: TGTGCCAGCAGCATTGGGCAGAGCAATCAGCCCCAGCATTTT
cdr3_aa: CASSIGQSNQPQHF
v_call: TRBV7-2
d_call: .
clone_size: once
j_call: TRBJ1-5

cdr3_nt: TGTGCCAGCCTTCACGGGGGGGCTTACGAGCAGTACTTC
cdr3_aa: CASLHGGAYEQYF
v_call: TRBV6-5
d_call: TRBD2
clone_size: .
j_call: TRBJ2-7

cdr3_nt: TGTGCCACCAGTCAGACGGGACCAGAGACCCAGTACTTC
cdr3_aa: CATSQTGPETQYF
v_call: TRBV24-1
d_call: .
clone_size: .
j_call: TRBJ2-5

cdr3_nt: TGTGCCAGCAGTTGGGACAAGCCTGAAGCTTTCTTT
cdr3_aa: CASSWDKPEAFF
v_call: TRBV7-9
d_call: .
clone_size: .
j_call: TRBJ1-1

cdr3_nt: TGCGCCAGCAGCCAAGATAACCCAGGCTACAATGAGCAGTTCTTC
cdr3_aa: CASSQDNPGYNEQFF
v_call: TRBV4-3
d_call: .
clone_size: .
j_call: TRBJ2-1

cdr3_nt: TGTGCCAGCAGCCAAGGACAGGGGAATAGTGAAGCTTTCTTT
cdr3_aa: CASSQGQGNSEAFF
v_call: TRBV3-1/TRBV3-2
d_call: TRBD1
clone_size: .
j_call: TRBJ1-1

cdr3_nt: TGTGCCAGTACCGGTAATGCTAATCAGCCCCAGCATTTT
cdr3_aa: CASTGNANQPQHF
v_call: TRBV28
d_call: .
clone_size: .
j_call: TRBJ1-5

cdr3_nt: TGTGCCAGTAGTATCCCAGGGGAAGCCTCCTACGAGCAGTACTTC
cdr3_aa: CASSIPGEASYEQYF
v_call: TRBV19
d_call: .
clone_size: few
j_call: TRBJ2-7

cdr3_nt: TGTGCCAGCAGCTGGGACAGAGTCTATGGCTACACCTTC
cdr3_aa: CASSWDRVYGYTF
v_call: TRBV7-8
d_call: TRBD1
clone_size: .
j_call: TRBJ1-2

cdr3_nt: TGTGCCAGCAGCCTCCCCGGGCCCGAGGGCGGCTACACCTTC
cdr3_aa: CASSLPGPEGGYTF
v_call: TRBV5-5
d_call: .
clone_size: .
j_call: TRBJ1-2

cdr3_nt: TGTGCCAGCAGCGCACCGGGACAGCGGAATTGGCAGTACTTC
cdr3_aa: CASSAPGQRNWQYF
v_call: TRBV7-2
d_call: TRBD1
clone_size: few
j_call: TRBJ2-7

cdr3_nt: TGTGCCAGCTCACCTCGACCCTCAATTGGCGAGCAGCCCCAGCATTTT
cdr3_aa: CASSPRPSIGEQPQHF
v_call: TRBV18
d_call: .
clone_size: .
j_call: TRBJ1-5

cdr3_nt: TGTGCCAGCAGTTCAGTCGCTAGCGACACACAGTTCTTC
cdr3_aa: CASSSVASDTQFF
v_call: TRBV12-3/TRBV12-4
d_call: .
clone_size: .
j_call: TRBJ2-1

cdr3_nt: TGTGCCAGTAGTGTCCGACAGGGCTACGAGCAGTACTTC
cdr3_aa: CASSVRQGYEQYF
v_call: TRBV19
d_call: TRBD1
clone_size: .
j_call: TRBJ2-7

cdr3_nt: TGTGCCAGTAGTATAGTCCCGGGCCCGGGACAGGGTGATGGCTACACCTTC
cdr3_aa: CASSIVPGPGQGDGYTF
v_call: TRBV19
d_call: TRBD1
clone_size: .
j_call: TRBJ1-2

cdr3_nt: TGCGCCAGCAGCCAAGTCAGTGGTCTAGCGGAGTACGAGCAGTACTTC
cdr3_aa: CASSQVSGLAEYEQYF
v_call: TRBV4-3
d_call: TRBD2
clone_size: .
j_call: TRBJ2-7

cdr3_nt: TGTGCCAGCAGCCCTCTTCGTCAGCCCCAGCATTTT
cdr3_aa: CASSPLRQPQHF
v_call: TRBV6-2/TRBV6-3
d_call: .
clone_size: .
j_call: TRBJ1-5

cdr3_nt: TGTGCCAGCAGTTTATCGGGACAGGTTGCAACTAATGAAAAACTGTTTTTT
cdr3_aa: CASSLSGQVATNEKLFF
v_call: TRBV28
d_call: TRBD1
clone_size: .
j_call: TRBJ1-4

cdr3_nt: TGTGCCAGCAGTTTGCCGCCCCTCCGGGACAGGGAGGGCGAGCAGTACTTC
cdr3_aa: CASSLPPLRDREGEQYF
v_call: TRBV5-6
d_call: TRBD1
clone_size: once
j_call: TRBJ2-7

cdr3_nt: TGCGCCAGCAGCCAAGAAGGGGCCTATGCGGGTGAAAAACTGTTTTTT
cdr3_aa: CASSQEGAYAGEKLFF
v_call: TRBV4-3
d_call: .
clone_size: once
j_call: TRBJ1-4

cdr3_nt: TGTGCCAGCAGCTTGGCGGTCGGGAGGGAGTATGGCTACACCTTC
cdr3_aa: CASSLAVGREYGYTF
v_call: TRBV5-4
d_call: .
clone_size: .
j_call: TRBJ1-2

cdr3_nt: TGTGCCAGCAGCTCGGGAATGCTTGGCTCCTATAATTCACCCCTCCACTTT
cdr3_aa: CASSSGMLGSYNSPLHF
v_call: TRBV9
d_call: .
clone_size: .
j_call: TRBJ1-6

cdr3_nt: TGTGCCAGCAGCTTAGGGGGGACAGCCGAAGCTTTCTTT
cdr3_aa: CASSLGGTAEAFF
v_call: TRBV13
d_call: TRBD1
clone_size: .
j_call: TRBJ1-1

cdr3_nt: TGTGCCAGCAGTTTATTAGGACAGGGACTTTACGAGCAGTACTTC
cdr3_aa: CASSLLGQGLYEQYF
v_call: TRBV28
d_call: TRBD1
clone_size: .
j_call: TRBJ2-7

cdr3_nt: TGTGCCACAGTCCAGGAAATCTACGAGCAGTACTTC
cdr3_aa: CATVQEIYEQYF
v_call: TRBV6-5
d_call: .
clone_size: .
j_call: TRBJ2-7

cdr3_nt: TGTGCCAGCAGCCAAGTTCCAGGGGGAGGGTCCTACGAGCAGTACTTC
cdr3_aa: CASSQVPGGGSYEQYF
v_call: TRBV3-1/TRBV3-2
d_call: .
clone_size: once
j_call: TRBJ2-7

cdr3_nt: TGTGCCAGCAGCTTGGGGGGGTTAGTGGACACCGGGGAGCTGTTTTTT
cdr3_aa: CASSLGGLVDTGELFF
v_call: TRBV5-4
d_call: .
clone_size: .
j_call: TRBJ2-2

cdr3_nt: TGCGCCAGCAGCCAAGGACTAGCGGGGGGGAAGTACGAGCAGTACTTC
cdr3_aa: CASSQGLAGGKYEQYF
v_call: TRBV4-1
d_call: TRBD2
clone_size: .
j_call: TRBJ2-7

cdr3_nt: TGTGCCAGCAGTTACTCAGGACAAGATCAGCAGCCCCAGCATTTT
cdr3_aa: CASSYSGQDQQPQHF
v_call: TRBV6-5
d_call: .
clone_size: .
j_call: TRBJ1-5

cdr3_nt: TGTGCCAGCAGCCCCACTCCAGGGACAGGGGACTATGGCTACACCTTC
cdr3_aa: CASSPTPGTGDYGYTF
v_call: TRBV9
d_call: TRBD1
clone_size: .
j_call: TRBJ1-2

cdr3_nt: TGCGCCAGCAGCCAGGACAGGTATATTCGCGGTGGCTACACCTTC
cdr3_aa: CASSQDRYIRGGYTF
v_call: TRBV4-3
d_call: TRBD1
clone_size: .
j_call: TRBJ1-2

cdr3_nt: TGCGCCAGCAGCCAAGATTGGGAGGTGTCCTACGAGCAGTACTTC
cdr3_aa: CASSQDWEVSYEQYF
v_call: TRBV4-3
d_call: .
clone_size: .
j_call: TRBJ2-7

cdr3_nt: TGTGCCAGCAGTTACTCCTACGCCCCGGGACTTCCCGTGCAGTACTTC
cdr3_aa: CASSYSYAPGLPVQYF
v_call: TRBV6-5
d_call: .
clone_size: .
j_call: TRBJ2-7

cdr3_nt: TGTGCCAGCAGCAACAGGGGGGGGTATAGCAATCAGCCCCAGCATTTT
cdr3_aa: CASSNRGGYSNQPQHF
v_call: TRBV28
d_call: TRBD1
clone_size: .
j_call: TRBJ1-5

cdr3_nt: TGTGCCAGCAGCCAAAGGACAGGGGGATATGAGCAGTACTTC
cdr3_aa: CASSQRTGGYEQYF
v_call: TRBV14
d_call: TRBD1
clone_size: .
j_call: TRBJ2-7

cdr3_nt: TGTGCCACCAGCACCCCTACAGGGAGCTCCTACAATGAGCAGTTCTTC
cdr3_aa: CATSTPTGSSYNEQFF
v_call: TRBV24-1
d_call: .
clone_size: .
j_call: TRBJ2-1

cdr3_nt: TGTGCCAGCACCCCTCAATATTTCGGGGAGCAGTACTTC
cdr3_aa: CASTPQYFGEQYF
v_call: TRBV12-3/TRBV12-4
d_call: .
clone_size: few
j_call: TRBJ2-7

cdr3_nt: TGTGCCACCAGCAGGGACAGGGTGGGAGAGACCCAGTACTTC
cdr3_aa: CATSRDRVGETQYF
v_call: TRBV15
d_call: TRBD1
clone_size: .
j_call: TRBJ2-5

cdr3_nt: TGCGCCAGCAGCGGGGGGGCTAGCGGGAGGGCCAGTGGAGAGACCCAGTACTTC
cdr3_aa: CASSGGASGRASGETQYF
v_call: TRBV5-1
d_call: TRBD2
clone_size: once
j_call: TRBJ2-5

cdr3_nt: TGTGCCAGCAGCCAAGTGGGACAGCCTAACTATGGCTACACCTTC
cdr3_aa: CASSQVGQPNYGYTF
v_call: TRBV3-1/TRBV3-2
d_call: TRBD1
clone_size: once
j_call: TRBJ1-2

cdr3_nt: TGCGCCAGCAGCCAAGATAACGCGGGAGGTCCCTACAATGAGCAGTTCTTC
cdr3_aa: CASSQDNAGGPYNEQFF
v_call: TRBV4-1
d_call: TRBD2
clone_size: .
j_call: TRBJ2-1

cdr3_nt: TGTGCCAGCAGCTTATATCTAGCGGGGGGGCCCGGGGAGCTGTTTTTT
cdr3_aa: CASSLYLAGGPGELFF
v_call: TRBV7-8
d_call: TRBD2
clone_size: .
j_call: TRBJ2-2

cdr3_nt: TGTGCCAGCAGCCTCGGAGGTAGCCCCTACAATGAGCAGTTCTTC
cdr3_aa: CASSLGGSPYNEQFF
v_call: TRBV5-8
d_call: .
clone_size: .
j_call: TRBJ2-1